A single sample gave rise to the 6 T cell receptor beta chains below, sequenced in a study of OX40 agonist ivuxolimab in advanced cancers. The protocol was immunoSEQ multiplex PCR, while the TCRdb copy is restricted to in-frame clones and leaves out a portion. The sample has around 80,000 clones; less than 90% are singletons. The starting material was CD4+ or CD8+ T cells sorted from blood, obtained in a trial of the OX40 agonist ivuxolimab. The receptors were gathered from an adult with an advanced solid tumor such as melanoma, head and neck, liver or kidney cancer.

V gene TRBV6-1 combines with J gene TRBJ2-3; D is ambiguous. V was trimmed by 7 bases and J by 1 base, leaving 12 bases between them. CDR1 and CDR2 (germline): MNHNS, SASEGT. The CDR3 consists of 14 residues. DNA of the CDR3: TGTGCCAGCAAGGGCGACCACCGCACAGATACGCAGTATTTT. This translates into CASKGDHRTDTQYF.

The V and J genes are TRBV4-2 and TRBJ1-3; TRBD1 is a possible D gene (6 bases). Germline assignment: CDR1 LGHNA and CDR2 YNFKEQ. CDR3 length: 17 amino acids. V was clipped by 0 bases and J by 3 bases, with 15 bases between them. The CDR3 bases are TGTGCCAGCAGCCAAGAGTGGGGGGGCGCTAATGGAAACACCATATATTTT. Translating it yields CASSQEWGGANGNTIYF.

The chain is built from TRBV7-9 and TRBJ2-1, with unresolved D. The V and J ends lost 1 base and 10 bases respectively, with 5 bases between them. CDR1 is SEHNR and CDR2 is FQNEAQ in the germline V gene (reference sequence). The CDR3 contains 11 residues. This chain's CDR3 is CASSLVGEQFF. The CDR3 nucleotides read TGTGCCAGCAGCTTAGTTGGCGAGCAGTTCTTC.

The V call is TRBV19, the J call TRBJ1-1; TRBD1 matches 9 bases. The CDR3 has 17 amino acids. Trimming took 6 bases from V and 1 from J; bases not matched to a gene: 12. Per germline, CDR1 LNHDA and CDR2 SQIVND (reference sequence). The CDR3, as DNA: TGTGCCAGTAGGCCTGGACGACAGGGGGGGAGGAACACTGAAGCTTTCTTT. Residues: CASRPGRQGGRNTEAFF. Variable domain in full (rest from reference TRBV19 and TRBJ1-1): DGGITQSPKYLFRKEGQNVTLSCEQNLNHDAMYWYRQDPGQGLRLIYYSQIVNDFQKGDIAEGYSVSREKKESFPLTVTSAQKNPTAFYLCASRPGRQGGRNTEAFFGQGTRLTVV.

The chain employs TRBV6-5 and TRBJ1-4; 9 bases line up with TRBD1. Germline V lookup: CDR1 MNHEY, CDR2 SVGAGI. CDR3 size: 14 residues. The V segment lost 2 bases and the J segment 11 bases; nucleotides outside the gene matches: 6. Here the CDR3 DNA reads TGTGCCAGCAGTTACGAGAACAGGGGGCCTAAACTGTTTTTT. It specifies CASSYENRGPKLFF.

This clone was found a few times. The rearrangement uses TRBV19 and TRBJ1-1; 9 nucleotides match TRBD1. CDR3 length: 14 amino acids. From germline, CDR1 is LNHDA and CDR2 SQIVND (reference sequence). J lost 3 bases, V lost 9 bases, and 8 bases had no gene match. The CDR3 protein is CASQRTGVDTEAFF. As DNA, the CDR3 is TGTGCCAGCCAGAGGACAGGGGTAGACACTGAAGCTTTCTTT.